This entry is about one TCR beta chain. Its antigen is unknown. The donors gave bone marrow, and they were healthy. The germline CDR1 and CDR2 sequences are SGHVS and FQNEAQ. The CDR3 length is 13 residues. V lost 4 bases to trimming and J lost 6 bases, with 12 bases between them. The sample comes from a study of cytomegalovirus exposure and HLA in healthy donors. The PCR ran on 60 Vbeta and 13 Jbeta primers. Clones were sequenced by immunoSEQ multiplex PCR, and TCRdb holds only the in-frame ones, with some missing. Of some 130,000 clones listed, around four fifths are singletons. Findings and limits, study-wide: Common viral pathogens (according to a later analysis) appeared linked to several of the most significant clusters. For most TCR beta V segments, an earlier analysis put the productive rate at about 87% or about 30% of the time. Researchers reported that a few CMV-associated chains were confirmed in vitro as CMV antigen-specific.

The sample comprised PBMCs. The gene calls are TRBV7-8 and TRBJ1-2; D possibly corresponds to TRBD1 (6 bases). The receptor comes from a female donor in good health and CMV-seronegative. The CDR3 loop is CASSYTRQDGYTF. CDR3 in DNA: TGTGCCAGCAGCTATACCCGACAGGATGGCTACACCTTC.